This TCR beta chain originates from a study of cytomegalovirus exposure and HLA in healthy donors. PCR primers comprised 60 Vbeta and 13 Jbeta primers. Repertoires were generated with immunoSEQ multiplex PCR, while TCRdb's copy carries only in-frame clones and drops some. Of some 150,000 clones listed, roughly 87% are singletons. Overall study results and limits: In an earlier analysis, most TCR beta V segments were productive about 87% or about 30% of the time. A later analysis appeared to link common viral pathogens to several of the most significant clusters.

The germline V gene encodes CDR1 SEHNR and CDR2 FQNEAQ (reference sequence). There are 16 residues in the CDR3. V lost 3 bases to trimming and J lost 8 bases; unmatched junction nucleotides: 8. This clone was seen only a few times. The antigen is not known. The V call is TRBV7-9, the J call TRBJ2-1, with 12 bases that match TRBD2. The source of this sequence is a man aged 25-40 years in good health and CMV-seropositive. The sample consisted of PBMCs. The CDR3 coding sequence is TGTGCCAGCAGCTTGGGGGTGACTAGCGGGGGCGATGAGCAGTTCTTC. It specifies CASSLGVTSGGDEQFF.